This T cell receptor beta chain appears in the sequencing data of a study of T-cell memory formation after mild COVID-19. Study-wide context: TCR clusters were mostly confined to one donor each. Study-level findings and limits: Some clones that responded turned up in pre-infection memory, which suggests that cross-reactive memory joined in. Contracting CD4+ clones lay largely in CM and EM, with CD8+ ones residing in EMRA.

This CDR3 region has 15 residues. V gave up 0 bases and J gave up 7 bases, with 15 bases separating them. Looked up from germline, CDR1 is MNHEY and CDR2 is SVGAGI. TCR alpha and TCR beta cDNA libraries with sample barcodes and UMIs came from 5'RACE using constant-segment primers. TCRdb analysed the 5' RACE reads with MiXCR anew, one entry per CDR3 protein. This sample has approximately 290,000 distinct CDR3 sequences, with 15% to 20% found just once. Of note for this clonotype: Its target is not known.

Sequenced material: PBMCs or a T cell subset sorted from them (not recorded which). The TCR originated in a man in his late teens or twenties who had mild COVID-19 (a few samples of this study predate the infection). Cell type and time point are not known. The rearrangement links TRBV6-5 to TRBJ1-2; D is possibly TRBD1 (6 bases). CDR3 DNA: TGTGCCAGCAGTTACTCTATTGTTACCAGGGGTGGCTACACCTTC. Its protein product is CASSYSIVTRGGYTF.